This T cell receptor beta chain was identified during a study of cytomegalovirus exposure and HLA in healthy donors. Deletions cut 5 bases from V and 5 bases from J, with 16 bases between. The CDR3 length is 15 residues. CDR1 LNHDA and CDR2 SQIVND come from the germline V gene (reference sequence). For this clone: Its antigen is still unknown.

A multiplex PCR was run with 60 Vbeta primers and 13 Jbeta primers. The table came from immunoSEQ multiplex PCR; TCRdb's copy has only in-frame clones and leaves some out. The sample consists of 150,000 to 200,000 clones, under 85% of them appearing once. Study observations and caveats: The presence/absence work took it that sequencing depth was about the same across donors.

The sample taken for sequencing was PBMCs. The genes are TRBV19 and TRBJ2-1; D remains unclear. This sequence originates from a man between 18 and 35 years old in good health and CMV-seronegative. The chain's CDR3 is CASSAPQDQHNEQFF. As DNA, the CDR3 is TGTGCCAGTAGTGCCCCCCAGGATCAACACAATGAGCAGTTCTTC.